The 10 T cell receptor beta chains below come from one sample, sequenced in a study of T cells after yellow fever vaccination (dated by TCRdb to between 2017 and 2020). Read against the paper, the sample's treatment or condition label means: live attenuated yellow fever vaccine strain. The method behind the library was 5' RACE. These reads were obtained on an Illumina HiSeq 2500. The raw public data were reprocessed by TCRdb itself: fastp quality trimming at Q25, MiXCR clonotype calling, in-frame beta chains only. Each entry is one CDR3 protein sequence, shown with its most common DNA and genes. The sample has hundreds of thousands of distinct CDR3 sequences on record, 9.5% to 13% of them singletons. The ten largest clonotypes hold less than 20% of the sample. This specimen consisted of PBMCs, obtained on the day of the first yellow fever vaccination. These receptors all stem from a man between 18 and 29 years old who received the YFV17D yellow fever vaccine.

The V gene is TRBV19, the J gene TRBJ2-1; no clear D. The V end lost 4 bases, the J end lost 0 bases, and 10 bases lay between the germline ends. Germline loops: CDR1 LNHDA, CDR2 SQIVND (reference sequence). This CDR3 is built from 15 residues. Written as DNA, the CDR3 is TGTGCCAGTAGTACAACAAGGAGCTCCTACAATGAGCAGTTCTTC. Amino acids: CASSTTRSSYNEQFF.

This chain uses TRBV21-1 with TRBJ1-6; the DNA was not used to check the table's D call, TRBD1. TRBV21-1 is labeled a pseudogene. This CDR3 comprises 15 residues. In DNA form, the CDR3 reads TGTGCCAGCAGCTTATTAACAGGGATCAATTCACCCCTCCACTTT. It is translated as CASSLLTGINSPLHF.

V usage is TRBV27 and J usage is TRBJ2-3, with D possibly being TRBD1 or TRBD2 (5 bases each). The V end lost 7 bases, the J end lost 0 bases, and 11 bases lay between the germline ends. CDR1 and CDR2 (germline): MNHEY, SMNVEV (reference sequence). This CDR3 spans 14 amino acids. This CDR3 reads CASNPRDSTDTQYF. The CDR3 DNA follows: TGTGCCAGCAATCCCCGGGACAGCACAGATACGCAGTATTTT.

The CDR3 spells CASSEDRRNTIYF. The CDR3, as DNA: TGTGCCAGCAGTGAGGACAGGAGAAACACCATATATTTT. The rearrangement joins TRBV2 to TRBJ1-3, with 7 bases lining up with TRBD1. The J segment lost 5 bases and the V segment lost 3 bases, leaving 1 base of the junction unmatched. The CDR3 extends over 13 amino acids. Germline V CDR1 and CDR2: SNHLY, FYNNEI.

This clonotype appeared many times. The CDR3 loop reads CASSLLAGWREQYV. The CDR3 nucleotides are TGTGCCAGCAGTTTATTGGCGGGGTGGCGGGAGCAGTACGTC. The chain combines TRBV28 with TRBJ2-7; D is possibly TRBD2 (6 bases). V dropped 1 base and J dropped 7 bases, with 14 bases sitting between them. Germline V gives CDR1 MDHEN, CDR2 SYDVKM. This CDR3 is 14 amino acids long.

This clonotype appeared many times. The chain carries TRBV6-5 and TRBJ1-2, with 12 bases identical to TRBD1. This CDR3 region has 16 residues. The junction had 6 bases not matched to a gene; V was cut back by 2 bases and J by 5 bases. Germline loops: CDR1 MNHEY, CDR2 SVGAGI. In DNA, the CDR3 is TGTGCCAGCAGTTACGCCGGGACAGGGGGCATTTATGGCTACACCTTC. Protein sequence: CASSYAGTGGIYGYTF.

This clonotype was seen a single time. The rearrangement links TRBV4-3 to TRBJ1-3; D is undetermined. Germline CDR1 LGHNA, CDR2 YSLEER. V lost 3 bases to trimming and J lost 0 bases, with 12 bases between them. CDR3 length equals 16 residues. CDR3 sequence (DNA): TGCGCCAGCAGCCATCTCCGCGGGGACTCTGGAAACACCATATATTTT. This codes for CASSHLRGDSGNTIYF.

The chain has TRBV5-1 and TRBJ2-2; no definite D call. This CDR3 spans 14 amino acids. Germline V gene sequence: CDR1 SGHRS, CDR2 YFSETQ. With 4 bases removed from V and 6 bases from J, the gap between germline ends came to 13 bases. The CDR3 bases are TGCGCCAGCAGCATCTCCAGGTCGTCCGGGGAGCTGTTTTTT. Its translation is CASSISRSSGELFF.

This clonotype has a handful of counts. The chain links TRBV5-5 to TRBJ1-1; perhaps TRBD1 as D (5 bases). The CDR3 totals 16 residues. Germline V gene sequence: CDR1 SGHKS, CDR2 YYEKEE (reference sequence). The germline V and J ends were trimmed by 0 bases and 0 bases, with 12 bases remaining between them. The CDR3 DNA reads TGTGCCAGCAGCTTGGTTCAGGGATATATGAACACTGAAGCTTTCTTT. Amino acids: CASSLVQGYMNTEAFF. The complete variable domain, with remaining parts taken from reference TRBV5-5 and TRBJ1-1, reads DAGVTQSPTHLIKTRGQQVTLRCSPISGHKSVSWYQQVLGQGPQFIFQYYEKEERGRGNFPDRFSARQFPNYSSELNVNALLLGDSALYLCASSLVQGYMNTEAFFGQGTRLTVV.

This rearrangement joins TRBV12-5 to TRBJ2-3; D possibly uses TRBD1 or TRBD2 (5 bases each). Germline values: CDR1 LGHNT, CDR2 FRNRAP. V was shortened by 1 base and J by 0 bases, with 14 bases between the two germline ends. The CDR3 runs 17 residues. This chain's CDR3 is CASGLARRRDSTDTQYF. DNA for the CDR3: TGTGCTAGTGGTTTGGCCAGGCGCCGGGACAGCACAGATACGCAGTATTTT.